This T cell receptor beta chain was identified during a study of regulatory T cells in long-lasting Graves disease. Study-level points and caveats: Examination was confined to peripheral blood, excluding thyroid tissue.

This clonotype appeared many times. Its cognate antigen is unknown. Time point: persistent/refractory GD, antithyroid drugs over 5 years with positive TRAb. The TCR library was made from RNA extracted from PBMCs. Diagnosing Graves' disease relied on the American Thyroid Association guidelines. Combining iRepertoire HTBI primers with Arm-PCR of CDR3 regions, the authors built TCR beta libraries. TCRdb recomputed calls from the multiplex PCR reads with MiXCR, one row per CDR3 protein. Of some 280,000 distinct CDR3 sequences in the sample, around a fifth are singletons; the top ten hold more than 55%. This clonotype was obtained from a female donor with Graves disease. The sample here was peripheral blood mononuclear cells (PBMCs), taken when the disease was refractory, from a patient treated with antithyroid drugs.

The CDR3 nucleotides are TGTGCCAGCAGTTTAAAGCTAGCGGGAGTAGAGACCCAGTACTTC. Translated: CASSLKLAGVETQYF. The genes are TRBV28 and TRBJ2-5; the match to TRBD2 covers 10 bases. The CDR3 runs 15 residues. The germline V gene encodes CDR1 MDHEN and CDR2 SYDVKM. Losses at the gene ends were 2 bases for V and 4 bases for J; bases not matched to a gene: 4.